A single sample is the source of the 18 T cell receptor beta chains below, sequenced in a study of shared clonotypes between healthy human individuals. TCRdb's copy holds only in-frame clones and misses some; the assay was immunoSEQ multiplex PCR. This sample has hundreds of thousands of clones, with about two thirds found just once. Sequencing was carried out using memory CD4+ T cells sorted from blood. Indicated subset: CD45RA-negative fraction. These receptors were taken from a woman under 40 in good health.

The chain employs TRBV5-1 and TRBJ2-7, with D possibly called TRBD1 or TRBD2 (6 bases each). The CDR3 sequence is 14 residues long. Germline loops: CDR1 SGHRS, CDR2 YFSETQ. The V and J ends lost 7 bases and 0 bases respectively, with 14 bases between them. CDR3: CASARGEYSYEQYF. CDR3 sequence (DNA): TGCGCCAGCGCAAGGGGGGAATACTCCTACGAGCAGTACTTC.

Comments on this clone: This specimen includes other DNA sequences encoding the same CDR3. The chain combines TRBV5-1 with TRBJ1-4, with D possibly TRBD1 on 5 matching bases. Trimming took off 2 bases at V and 6 bases at J, with 11 bases between the two ends. This CDR3 is 14 amino acids long. The germline V gene has CDR1 SGHRS and CDR2 YFSETQ. CDR3 sequence (DNA): TGCGCCAGCAGCTTAGATTCGGGGGATGAAAAACTGTTTTTT. Protein sequence: CASSLDSGDEKLFF.

V gene TRBV9 combines with J gene TRBJ2-2, with D perhaps TRBD2 (5 bases). Germline CDR1 reads SGDLS; CDR2 reads YYNGEE. V shed 0 bases and J shed 0 bases, with 18 bases lying between them. This CDR3 region has 19 residues. CDR3 DNA: TGTGCCAGCAGCGTAGGGGCCCAGGAGCGGAGGACGAACACCGGGGAGCTGTTTTTT. This sequence encodes CASSVGAQERRTNTGELFF.

This clone was detected a few times. Other DNA sequences in the same sample also yield this CDR3. This chain links TRBV7-2 with TRBJ2-3, with a possible D match to TRBD2 (6 bases). The germline gives CDR1 SGHTA, CDR2 FQGNSA. V shed 2 bases and J shed 5 bases, with 8 bases lying between them. This CDR3 is built from 13 residues. CDR3 residues: CASSLSGVDTQYF. The CDR3 coding sequence is TGTGCCAGCAGCTTATCGGGAGTAGATACGCAGTATTTT.

This sequence joins TRBV5-8 and TRBJ1-3; 9 bases match TRBD1. CDR1 and CDR2 from the germline V gene are SGHTS and YDEGEE. The CDR3 is made up of 15 amino acids. V shed 0 bases and J 2 bases; nucleotides not matched to a gene: 0. The CDR3 region is CASSLGQGAGNTIYF. The CDR3 DNA is TGTGCCAGCAGCTTGGGACAGGGGGCTGGAAACACCATATATTTT.

The DNA for the CDR3 is TGTGCCAGCAGCCAGCCGCCCCGGGGTGAGCAGTTCTTC. Translation: CASSQPPRGEQFF. The rearrangement joins TRBV25-1 to TRBJ2-1, with a weak D call TRBD2 (5 bases). In germline, CDR1 is MGHDK, CDR2 SYGVNS. The CDR3 is made up of 13 amino acids. The V gene lost 6 bases and the J gene lost 9 bases, with 15 bases spanning the gap.

The chain has TRBV29-1 and TRBJ2-2; D remains ambiguous. There are 11 residues in the CDR3. CDR1 and CDR2 from the germline V gene are SQVTM and ANQGSEA. V shed 7 bases and J shed 1 base, with 4 bases lying between them. This CDR3 is CSGQNTGELFF. Written as DNA, the CDR3 is TGCAGCGGACAGAACACCGGGGAGCTGTTTTTT.

The chain employs TRBV28 and TRBJ2-1; 9 nucleotides match TRBD2. This CDR3 region has 16 residues. The junction had 12 bases not matched to a gene; V was cut back by 5 bases and J by 7 bases. CDR1 and CDR2 from the germline V gene are MDHEN and SYDVKM. CDR3 nucleotides: TGTGCCAGCAGTGAAGGGTGGGATAGCGGGAGAAATGAGCAGTTCTTC. Translating it yields CASSEGWDSGRNEQFF.

This chain joins TRBV29-1 and TRBJ1-4; possible D gene TRBD1, 6 bases. Germline lookup yields CDR1 SQVTM and CDR2 ANQGSEA. CDR3 length equals 13 residues. V lost 4 bases, J lost 8 bases, and 14 bases lay in between. This chain's CDR3 is CSVGSRGSEKLFF. DNA of the CDR3: TGCAGCGTTGGGAGCAGGGGTAGCGAAAAACTGTTTTTT.

V gene TRBV19 combines with J gene TRBJ1-3; 9 bases fit TRBD1. This CDR3 is 16 amino acids long. Germline V CDR1 and CDR2: LNHDA, SQIVND (reference sequence). V was clipped by 5 bases and J by 0 bases; unmatched bases: 5. In DNA, the CDR3 is TGTGCCAGTAGTCCCGGACAGGGGAACTCTGGAAACACCATATATTTT. This translates into CASSPGQGNSGNTIYF.

The gene calls are TRBV13 and TRBJ1-1; D is undetermined. Per germline, CDR1 PRHDT and CDR2 FYEKMQ (reference sequence). This CDR3 contains 14 residues. V was clipped by 0 bases and J by 0 bases, with 5 bases between them. CDR3 nucleotides: TGTGCCAGCAGCTTAGGAGCTTTGAACACTGAAGCTTTCTTT. Its translation is CASSLGALNTEAFF.

This chain links TRBV27 with TRBJ2-3; TRBD1 matches at 7 bases. CDR1 MNHEY and CDR2 SMNVEV come from the germline V gene (reference sequence). V lost 8 bases, J lost 8 bases, and 10 bases stayed unmatched. CDR3 length: 13 residues. The CDR3 protein is CASHRQGGGTQYF. DNA of the CDR3: TGTGCCAGCCATAGACAGGGTGGGGGTACGCAGTATTTT.

The CDR3 DNA is TGTGCCAGCAGCTTACAGGGCTATGGCTACACCTTC. It codes for CASSLQGYGYTF. The V call is TRBV7-9, the J call TRBJ1-2, with D possibly being TRBD1 (5 bases). The CDR3 has 12 residues. Germline V CDR1 and CDR2: SEHNR, FQNEAQ (reference sequence). The ends were cut back, 2 bases at V and 4 bases at J, with 5 bases in the middle.

The chain couples TRBV5-1 to TRBJ1-2; no definite D call. The CDR3 is 13 amino acids. Per the germline V gene, CDR1 is SGHRS and CDR2 is YFSETQ. Trimming stripped 4 bases from V and 7 bases from J, with 14 bases between. The CDR3 here is CASSPDQTAGYTF. The CDR3 DNA sequence: TGCGCCAGCAGCCCGGACCAGACCGCTGGCTACACCTTC.

V and J are TRBV14 and TRBJ2-7; D possibly corresponds to TRBD1 (6 bases). Trimming removed 4 bases from V and 3 bases from J, with 13 bases in between. CDR3 length equals 14 residues. Germline assignment: CDR1 SGHDN and CDR2 FVKESK. CDR3 nucleotides: TGTGCCAGCAGCCGATTCACAGGGAGCTACGAGCAGTACTTC. Its protein product is CASSRFTGSYEQYF.

A word on this clone: This same CDR3 is encoded by further DNA sequences in the sample. The chain uses TRBV5-1 and TRBJ1-3, with D perhaps TRBD1 (5 bases). The V and J ends lost 4 bases and 1 base respectively, with 9 bases between them. The CDR3 loop spans 14 amino acids. The germline V gene encodes CDR1 SGHRS and CDR2 YFSETQ. CDR3 nucleotides: TGCGCCAGCAGCCTAGGGACTTCTGGAAACACCATATATTTT. Its translation is CASSLGTSGNTIYF.

This sequence joins TRBV25-1 and TRBJ2-2; 7 nucleotides match TRBD2. The CDR3 contains 15 residues. CDR1 and CDR2 (germline): MGHDK, SYGVNS. With V trimmed by 5 bases and J by 3 bases, 6 bases remained unmatched. CDR3 sequence (DNA): TGTGCCAGCAGTCAAGCCGCGGGAGACACCGGGGAGCTGTTTTTT. Residues: CASSQAAGDTGELFF. The full variable domain, in which reference TRBV25-1 and TRBJ2-2 provide the parts outside the CDR3, is EADIYQTPRYLVIGTGKKITLECSQTMGHDKMYWYQQDPGMELHLIHYSYGVNSTEKGDLSSESTVSRIRTEHFPLTLESARPSHTSQYLCASSQAAGDTGELFFGEGSRLTVL.

This sequence joins TRBV7-2 and TRBJ2-3; 12 bases are a match to TRBD2. The V segment lost 4 bases and the J segment 0 bases; nucleotides outside the gene matches: 2. The CDR3 has 16 residues. Germline V gene lookup returns CDR1 SGHTA and CDR2 FQGNSA. CDR3 nucleotide sequence: TGTGCCAGCAGCTACGGACTAGCGGGAAGCACAGATACGCAGTATTTT. Its protein is CASSYGLAGSTDTQYF.